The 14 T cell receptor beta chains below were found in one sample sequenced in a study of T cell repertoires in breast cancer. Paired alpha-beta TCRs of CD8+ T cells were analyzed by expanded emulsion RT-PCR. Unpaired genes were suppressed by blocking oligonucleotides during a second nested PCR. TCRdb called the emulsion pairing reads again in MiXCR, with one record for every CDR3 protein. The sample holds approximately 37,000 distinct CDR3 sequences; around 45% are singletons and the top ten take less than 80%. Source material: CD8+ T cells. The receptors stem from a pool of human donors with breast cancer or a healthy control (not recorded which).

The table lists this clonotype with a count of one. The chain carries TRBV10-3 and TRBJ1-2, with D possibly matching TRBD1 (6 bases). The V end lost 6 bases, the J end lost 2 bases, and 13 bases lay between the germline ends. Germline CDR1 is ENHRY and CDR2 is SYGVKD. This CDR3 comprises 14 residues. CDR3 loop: CAIRMRQANYGYTF. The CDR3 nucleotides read TGTGCCATCAGGATGCGACAGGCGAACTATGGCTACACCTTC.

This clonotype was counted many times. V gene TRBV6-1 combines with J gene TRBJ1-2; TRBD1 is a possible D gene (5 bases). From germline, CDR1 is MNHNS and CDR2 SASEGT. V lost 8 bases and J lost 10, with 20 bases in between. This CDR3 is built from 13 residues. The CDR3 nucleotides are TGTGCCAGCTCTCGGACAAGCCTGACTGACTACACCTTC. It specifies CASSRTSLTDYTF.

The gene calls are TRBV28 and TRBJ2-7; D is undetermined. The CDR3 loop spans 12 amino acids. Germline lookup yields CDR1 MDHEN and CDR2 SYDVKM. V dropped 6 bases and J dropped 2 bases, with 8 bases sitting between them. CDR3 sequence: CASSGLTYEQYF. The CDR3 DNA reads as TGTGCCAGCAGCGGGTTGACCTACGAGCAGTACTTC.

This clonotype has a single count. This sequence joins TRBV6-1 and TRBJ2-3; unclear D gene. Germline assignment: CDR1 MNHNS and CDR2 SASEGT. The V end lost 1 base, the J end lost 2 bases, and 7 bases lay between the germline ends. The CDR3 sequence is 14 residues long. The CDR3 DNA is TGTGCCAGCAGTGAAGGTAGTCCCACAGATACGCAGTATTTT. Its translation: CASSEGSPTDTQYF.

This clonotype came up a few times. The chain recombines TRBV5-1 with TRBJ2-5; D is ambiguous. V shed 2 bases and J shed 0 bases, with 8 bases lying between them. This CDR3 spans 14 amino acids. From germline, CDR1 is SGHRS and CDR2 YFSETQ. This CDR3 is CASSFSSHQETQYF. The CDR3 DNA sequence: TGCGCCAGCAGCTTTTCGAGCCACCAAGAGACCCAGTACTTC.

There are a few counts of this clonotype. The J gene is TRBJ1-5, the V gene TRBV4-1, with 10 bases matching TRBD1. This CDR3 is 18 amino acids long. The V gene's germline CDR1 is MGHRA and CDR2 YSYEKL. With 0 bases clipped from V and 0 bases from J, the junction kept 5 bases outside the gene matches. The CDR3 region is CASSQDLGQGHSNQPQHF. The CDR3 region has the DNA TGCGCCAGCAGCCAAGATCTGGGACAGGGGCATAGCAATCAGCCCCAGCATTTT.

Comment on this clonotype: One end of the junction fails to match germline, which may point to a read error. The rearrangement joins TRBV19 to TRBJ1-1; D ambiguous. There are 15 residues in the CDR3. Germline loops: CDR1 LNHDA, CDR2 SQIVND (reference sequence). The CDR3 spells CASSTRGRPNAEAFF. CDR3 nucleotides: TGTGCCAGTAGTACCCGAGGGAGACCGAACGCTGAAGCTTTCTTT.

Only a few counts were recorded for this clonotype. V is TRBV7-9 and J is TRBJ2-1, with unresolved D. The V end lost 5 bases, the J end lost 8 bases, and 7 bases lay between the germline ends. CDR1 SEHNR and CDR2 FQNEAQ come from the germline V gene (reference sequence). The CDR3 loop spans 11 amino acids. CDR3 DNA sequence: TGTGCCAGCAGCACTTTCTATGAGCAGTTCTTC. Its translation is CASSTFYEQFF.

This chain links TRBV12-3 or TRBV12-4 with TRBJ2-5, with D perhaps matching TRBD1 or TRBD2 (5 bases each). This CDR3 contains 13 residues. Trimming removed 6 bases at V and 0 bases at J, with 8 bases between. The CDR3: CASRGRNQETQYF. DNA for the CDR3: TGTGCCAGCAGGGGACGGAACCAAGAGACCCAGTACTTC.

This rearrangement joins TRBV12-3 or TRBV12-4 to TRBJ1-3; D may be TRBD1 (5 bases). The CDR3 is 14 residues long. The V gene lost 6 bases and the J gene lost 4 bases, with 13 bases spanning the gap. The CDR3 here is CASRGPGGGNTIYF. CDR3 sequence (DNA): TGTGCCAGCAGGGGGCCTGGCGGCGGAAACACCATATATTTT.

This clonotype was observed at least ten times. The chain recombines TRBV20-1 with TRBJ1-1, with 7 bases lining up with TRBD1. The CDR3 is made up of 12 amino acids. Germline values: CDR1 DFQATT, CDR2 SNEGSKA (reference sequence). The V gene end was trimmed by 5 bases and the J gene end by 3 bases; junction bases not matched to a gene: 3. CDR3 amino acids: CSAWDSHTEAFF. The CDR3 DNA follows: TGCAGTGCTTGGGACAGCCACACTGAAGCTTTCTTT.

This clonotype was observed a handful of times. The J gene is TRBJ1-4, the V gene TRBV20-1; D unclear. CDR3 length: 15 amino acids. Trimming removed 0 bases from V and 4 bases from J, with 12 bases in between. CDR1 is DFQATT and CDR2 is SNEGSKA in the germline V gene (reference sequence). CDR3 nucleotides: TGCAGTGCTAGAGAAAGGGCGGCTCATAATGAAAAACTGTTTTTT. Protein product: CSARERAAHNEKLFF.

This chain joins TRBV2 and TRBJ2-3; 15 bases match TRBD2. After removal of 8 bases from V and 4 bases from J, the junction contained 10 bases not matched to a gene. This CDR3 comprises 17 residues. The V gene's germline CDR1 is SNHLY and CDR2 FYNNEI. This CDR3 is CASGPGTSGRRSDTQYF. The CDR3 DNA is TGTGCCAGCGGTCCCGGGACTAGCGGGAGGCGTTCAGATACGCAGTATTTT.

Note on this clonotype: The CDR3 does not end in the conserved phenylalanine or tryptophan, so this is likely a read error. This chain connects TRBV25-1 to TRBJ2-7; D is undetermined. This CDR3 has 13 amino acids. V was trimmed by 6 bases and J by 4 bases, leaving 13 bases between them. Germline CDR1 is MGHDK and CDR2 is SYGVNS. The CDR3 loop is CASSRASRYEQYL. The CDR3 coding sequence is TGTGCCAGCAGCCGGGCCAGTAGGTACGAGCAGTACCTC.